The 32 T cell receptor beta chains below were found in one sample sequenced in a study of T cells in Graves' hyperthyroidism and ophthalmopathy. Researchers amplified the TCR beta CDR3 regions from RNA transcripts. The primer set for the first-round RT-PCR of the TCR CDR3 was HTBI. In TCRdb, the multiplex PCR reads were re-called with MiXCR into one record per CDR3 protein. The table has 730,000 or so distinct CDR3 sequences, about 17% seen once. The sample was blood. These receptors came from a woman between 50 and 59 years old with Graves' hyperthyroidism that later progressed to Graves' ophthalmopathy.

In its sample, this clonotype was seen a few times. CDR3 sequence (DNA): TGCGCCAGCAGCCCTGGAAGGGCGCGTGATCCAAGGGTAGGAAAACTGTTTTTT. Encoded protein: CASSPGRARDPRVGKLFF. This chain links TRBV4-1 with TRBJ1-4; D is undetermined. V lost 4 bases and J lost 10, with 28 bases in between. In germline, CDR1 is MGHRA, CDR2 YSYEKL. The CDR3 spans 18 residues.

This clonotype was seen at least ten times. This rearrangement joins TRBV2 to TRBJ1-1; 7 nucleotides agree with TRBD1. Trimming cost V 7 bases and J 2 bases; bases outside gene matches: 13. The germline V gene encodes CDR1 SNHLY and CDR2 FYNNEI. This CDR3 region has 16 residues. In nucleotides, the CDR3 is TGTGCCAGCACCCCCGATTTGAGGGGGCTCAACACTGAAGCTTTCTTT. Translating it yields CASTPDLRGLNTEAFF.

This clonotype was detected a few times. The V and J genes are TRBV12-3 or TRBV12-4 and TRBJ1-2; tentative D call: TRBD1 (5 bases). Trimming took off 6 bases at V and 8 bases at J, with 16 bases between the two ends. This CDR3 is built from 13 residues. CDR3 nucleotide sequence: TGTGCCAGCAGCTACCCCAGGGACGGGGGCTACACCTTC. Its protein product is CASSYPRDGGYTF.

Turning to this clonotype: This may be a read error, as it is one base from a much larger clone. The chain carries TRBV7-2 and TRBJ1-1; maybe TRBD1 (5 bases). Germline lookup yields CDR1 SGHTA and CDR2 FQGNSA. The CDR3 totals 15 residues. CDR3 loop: CASGLAMGQGTEAFF. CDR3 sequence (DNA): TGTGCCAGCGGCTTAGCGATGGGGCAGGGTACTGAAGCTTTCTTT.

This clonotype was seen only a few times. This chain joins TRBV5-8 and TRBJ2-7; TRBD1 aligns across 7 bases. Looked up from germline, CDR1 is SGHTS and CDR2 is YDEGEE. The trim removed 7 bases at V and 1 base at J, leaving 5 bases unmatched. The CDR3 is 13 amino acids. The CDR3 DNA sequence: TGTGCCAGCCGGCACAGGGGATCCTACGAGCAGTACTTC. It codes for CASRHRGSYEQYF.

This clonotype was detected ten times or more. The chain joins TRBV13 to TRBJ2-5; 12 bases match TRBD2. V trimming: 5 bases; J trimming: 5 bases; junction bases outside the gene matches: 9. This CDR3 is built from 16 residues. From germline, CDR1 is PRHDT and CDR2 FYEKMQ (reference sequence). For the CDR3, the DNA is TGTGCCAGCAGCCCAAGGACTAGCGGGACCGGTGAGACCCAGTACTTC. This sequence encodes CASSPRTSGTGETQYF.

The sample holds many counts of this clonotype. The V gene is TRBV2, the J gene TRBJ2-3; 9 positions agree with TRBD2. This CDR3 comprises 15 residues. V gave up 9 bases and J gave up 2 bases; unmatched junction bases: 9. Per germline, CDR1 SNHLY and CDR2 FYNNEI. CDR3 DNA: TGTGCCAGTAGTCTAGCGGGACCCCACACAGATACGCAGTATTTT. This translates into CASSLAGPHTDTQYF.

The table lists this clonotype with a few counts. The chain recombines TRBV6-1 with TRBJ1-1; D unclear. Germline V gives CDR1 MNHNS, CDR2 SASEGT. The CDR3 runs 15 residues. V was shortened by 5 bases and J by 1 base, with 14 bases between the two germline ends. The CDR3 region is CASSQTGSANTEAFF. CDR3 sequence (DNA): TGTGCCAGCAGTCAAACCGGGTCAGCGAACACTGAAGCTTTCTTT.

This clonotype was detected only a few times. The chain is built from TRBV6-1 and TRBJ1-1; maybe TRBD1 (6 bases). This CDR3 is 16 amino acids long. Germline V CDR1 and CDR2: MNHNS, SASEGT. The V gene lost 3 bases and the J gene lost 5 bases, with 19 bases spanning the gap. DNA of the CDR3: TGTGCCAGCAGTGACGGCTGGGGGCGAGTGTCGACTGAAGCTTTCTTT. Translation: CASSDGWGRVSTEAFF.

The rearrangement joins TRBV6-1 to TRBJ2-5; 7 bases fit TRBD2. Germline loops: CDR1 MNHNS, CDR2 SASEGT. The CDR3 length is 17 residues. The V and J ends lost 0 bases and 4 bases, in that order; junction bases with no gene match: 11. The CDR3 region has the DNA TGTGCCAGCAGTGAAGCGCAAGTAGCGGGTGAGGGAGAGACCCAGTACTTC. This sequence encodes CASSEAQVAGEGETQYF.

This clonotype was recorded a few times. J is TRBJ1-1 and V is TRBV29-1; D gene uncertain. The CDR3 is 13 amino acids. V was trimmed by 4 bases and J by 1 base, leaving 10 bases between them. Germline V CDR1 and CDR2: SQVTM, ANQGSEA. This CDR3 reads CSVAEQTNTEAFF. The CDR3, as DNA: TGCAGCGTTGCCGAACAGACGAACACTGAAGCTTTCTTT.

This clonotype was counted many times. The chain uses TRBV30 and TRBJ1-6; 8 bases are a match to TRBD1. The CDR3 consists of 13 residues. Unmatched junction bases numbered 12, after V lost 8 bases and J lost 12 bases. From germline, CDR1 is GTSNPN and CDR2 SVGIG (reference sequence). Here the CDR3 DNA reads TGTGCCGGAACTTCGGACAGGGTATTACCCCTCCACTTT. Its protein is CAGTSDRVLPLHF. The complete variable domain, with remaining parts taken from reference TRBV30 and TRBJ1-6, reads SQTIHQWPATLVQPVGSPLSLECTVEGTSNPNLYWYRQAAGRGLQLLFYSVGIGQISSEVPQNLSASRPQDRQFILSSKKLLLSDSGFYLCAGTSDRVLPLHFGNGTRLTVT.

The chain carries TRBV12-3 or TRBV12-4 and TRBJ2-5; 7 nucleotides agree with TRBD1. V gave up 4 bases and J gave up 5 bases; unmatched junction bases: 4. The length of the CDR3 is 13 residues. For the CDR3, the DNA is TGTGCCAGCAGTTACAGGGGAAAGGAGACCCAGTACTTC. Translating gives CASSYRGKETQYF.

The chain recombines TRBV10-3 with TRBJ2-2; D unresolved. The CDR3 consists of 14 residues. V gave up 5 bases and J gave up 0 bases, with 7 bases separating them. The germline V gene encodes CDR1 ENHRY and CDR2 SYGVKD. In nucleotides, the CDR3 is TGTGCCATCAGTTTTTTACCGAACACCGGGGAGCTGTTTTTT. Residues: CAISFLPNTGELFF.

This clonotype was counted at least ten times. The CDR3 spells CASSRGLAGTNEQFF. In nucleotides, the CDR3 is TGTGCCAGCAGTCGGGGACTAGCGGGGACTAATGAGCAGTTCTTC. The chain couples TRBV12-3 or TRBV12-4 to TRBJ2-1, with 13 bases lining up with TRBD2. This CDR3 contains 15 residues. The V segment lost 5 bases and the J segment 7 bases; nucleotides outside the gene matches: 5.

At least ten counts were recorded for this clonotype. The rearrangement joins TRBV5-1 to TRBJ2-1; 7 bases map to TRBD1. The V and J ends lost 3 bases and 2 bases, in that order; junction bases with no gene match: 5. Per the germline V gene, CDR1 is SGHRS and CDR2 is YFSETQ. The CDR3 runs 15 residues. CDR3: CASSSTGPPYNEQFF. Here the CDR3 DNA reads TGCGCCAGCAGCTCGACAGGGCCCCCCTACAATGAGCAGTTCTTC.

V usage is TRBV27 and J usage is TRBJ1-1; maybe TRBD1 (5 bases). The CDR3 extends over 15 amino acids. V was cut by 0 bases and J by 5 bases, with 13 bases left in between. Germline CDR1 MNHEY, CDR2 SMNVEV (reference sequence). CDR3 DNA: TGTGCCAGCAGTTTATCGACGGCGGGGGGGACTGAAGCTTTCTTT. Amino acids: CASSLSTAGGTEAFF.

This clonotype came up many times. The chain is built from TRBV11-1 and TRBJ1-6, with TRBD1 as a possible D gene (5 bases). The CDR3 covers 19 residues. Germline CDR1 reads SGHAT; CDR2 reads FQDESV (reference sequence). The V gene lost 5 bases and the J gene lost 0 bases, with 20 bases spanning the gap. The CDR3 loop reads CASSHSRDAASSYNSPLHF. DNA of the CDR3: TGTGCCAGCAGCCATAGTCGGGACGCAGCATCCTCCTATAATTCACCCCTCCACTTT.

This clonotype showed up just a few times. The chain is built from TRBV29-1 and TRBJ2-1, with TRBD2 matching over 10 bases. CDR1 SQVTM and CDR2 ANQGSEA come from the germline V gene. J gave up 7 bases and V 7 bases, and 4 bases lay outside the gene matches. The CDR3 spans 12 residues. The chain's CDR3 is CSARTSGNEQFF. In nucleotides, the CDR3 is TGCAGCGCCCGGACTAGCGGAAATGAGCAGTTCTTC.

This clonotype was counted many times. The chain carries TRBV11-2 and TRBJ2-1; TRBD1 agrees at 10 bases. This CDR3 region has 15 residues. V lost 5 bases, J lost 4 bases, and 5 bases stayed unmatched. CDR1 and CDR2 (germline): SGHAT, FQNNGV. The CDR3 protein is CASSPWTGGYNEQFF. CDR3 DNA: TGTGCCAGCAGCCCTTGGACAGGGGGGTACAATGAGCAGTTCTTC.

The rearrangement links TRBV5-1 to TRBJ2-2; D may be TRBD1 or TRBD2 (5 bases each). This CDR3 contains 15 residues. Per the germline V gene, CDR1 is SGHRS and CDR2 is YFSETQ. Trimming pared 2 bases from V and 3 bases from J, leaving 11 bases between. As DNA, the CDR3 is TGCGCCAGCAGCTTTGAGGGGACCTACACCGGGGAGCTGTTTTTT. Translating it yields CASSFEGTYTGELFF.

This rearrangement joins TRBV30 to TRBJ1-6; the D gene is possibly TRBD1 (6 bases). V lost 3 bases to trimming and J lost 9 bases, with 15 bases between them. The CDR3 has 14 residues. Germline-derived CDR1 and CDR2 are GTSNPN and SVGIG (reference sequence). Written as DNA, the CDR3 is TGTGCCTGGAGCGCCGGAGGCAGGGGTTCACCCCTCCACTTT. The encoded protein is CAWSAGGRGSPLHF.

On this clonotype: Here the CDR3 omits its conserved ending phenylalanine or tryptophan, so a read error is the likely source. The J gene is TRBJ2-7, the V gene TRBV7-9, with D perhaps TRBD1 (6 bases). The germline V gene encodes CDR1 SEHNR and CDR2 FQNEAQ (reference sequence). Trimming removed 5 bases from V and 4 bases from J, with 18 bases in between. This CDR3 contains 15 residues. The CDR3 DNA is TGTGCCAGCAGCGCCCGGGACATGGACCCATACGAGCAGTACCTC. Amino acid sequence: CASSARDMDPYEQYL.

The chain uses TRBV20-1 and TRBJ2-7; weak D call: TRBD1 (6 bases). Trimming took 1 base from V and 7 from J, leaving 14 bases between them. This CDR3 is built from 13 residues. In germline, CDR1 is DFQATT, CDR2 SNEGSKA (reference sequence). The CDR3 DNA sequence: TGCAGTGCTAGAGTCACAGGGACCCGGGAGCAGTACTTC. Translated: CSARVTGTREQYF.

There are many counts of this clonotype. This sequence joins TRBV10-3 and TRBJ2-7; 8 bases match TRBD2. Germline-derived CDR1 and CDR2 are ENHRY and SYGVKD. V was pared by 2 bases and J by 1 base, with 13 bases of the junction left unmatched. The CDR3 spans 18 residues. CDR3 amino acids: CAISEGRGAKRWSYEQYF. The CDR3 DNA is TGTGCCATCAGTGAGGGGCGGGGGGCGAAGCGATGGTCCTACGAGCAGTACTTC.

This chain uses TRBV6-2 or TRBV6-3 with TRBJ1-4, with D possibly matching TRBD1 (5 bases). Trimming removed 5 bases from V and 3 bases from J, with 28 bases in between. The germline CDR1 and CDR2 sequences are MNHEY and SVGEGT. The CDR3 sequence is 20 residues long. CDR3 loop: CASSHTGTPEGSEPNEKLFF. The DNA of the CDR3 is TGTGCCAGCAGTCATACTGGGACTCCCGAAGGTAGCGAACCTAATGAAAAACTGTTTTTT.

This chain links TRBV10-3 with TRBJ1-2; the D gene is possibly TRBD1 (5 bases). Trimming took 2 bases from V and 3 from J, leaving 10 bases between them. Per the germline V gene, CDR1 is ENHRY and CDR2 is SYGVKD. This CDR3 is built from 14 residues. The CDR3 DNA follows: TGTGCCATCAGTGAGGGGGCGGAGGACTATGGCTACACCTTC. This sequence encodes CAISEGAEDYGYTF.

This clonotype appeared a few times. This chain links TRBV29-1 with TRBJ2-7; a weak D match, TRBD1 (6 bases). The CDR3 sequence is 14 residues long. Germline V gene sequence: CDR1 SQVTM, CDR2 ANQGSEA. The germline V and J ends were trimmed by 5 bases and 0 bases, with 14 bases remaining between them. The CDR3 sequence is CSVSWGLRSYEQYF. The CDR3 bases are TGCAGCGTTTCTTGGGGGCTTCGCTCCTACGAGCAGTACTTC.

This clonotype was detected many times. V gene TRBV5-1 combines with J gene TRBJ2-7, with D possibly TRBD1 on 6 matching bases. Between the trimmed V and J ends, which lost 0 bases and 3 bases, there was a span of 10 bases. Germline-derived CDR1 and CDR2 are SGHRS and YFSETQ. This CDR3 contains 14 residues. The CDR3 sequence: CASSLGQEIYEQYF. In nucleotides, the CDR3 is TGCGCCAGCAGCTTGGGACAGGAAATCTACGAGCAGTACTTC. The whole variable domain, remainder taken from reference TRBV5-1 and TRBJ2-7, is KAGVTQTPRYLIKTRGQQVTLSCSPISGHRSVSWYQQTPGQGLQFLFEYFSETQRNKGNFPGRFSGRQFSNSRSEMNVSTLELGDSALYLCASSLGQEIYEQYFGPGTRLTVT.

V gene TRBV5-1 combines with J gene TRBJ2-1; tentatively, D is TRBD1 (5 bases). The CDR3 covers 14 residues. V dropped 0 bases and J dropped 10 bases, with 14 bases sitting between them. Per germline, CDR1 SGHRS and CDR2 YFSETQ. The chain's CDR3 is CASSLDGLGAEQFF. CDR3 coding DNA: TGCGCCAGCAGCTTGGATGGTTTAGGGGCGGAGCAGTTCTTC.

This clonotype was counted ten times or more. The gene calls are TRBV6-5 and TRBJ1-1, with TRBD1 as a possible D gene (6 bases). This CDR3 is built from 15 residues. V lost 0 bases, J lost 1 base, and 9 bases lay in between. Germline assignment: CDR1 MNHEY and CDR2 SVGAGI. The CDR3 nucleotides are TGTGCCAGCAGTTACTCCCGGACAGCGAACACTGAAGCTTTCTTT. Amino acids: CASSYSRTANTEAFF.

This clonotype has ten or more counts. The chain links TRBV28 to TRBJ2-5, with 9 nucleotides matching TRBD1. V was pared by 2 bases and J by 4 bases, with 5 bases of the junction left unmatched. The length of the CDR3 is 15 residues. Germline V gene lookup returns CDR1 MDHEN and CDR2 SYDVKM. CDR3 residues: CASSLAGQGGETQYF. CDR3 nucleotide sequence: TGTGCCAGCAGTTTAGCGGGACAGGGTGGAGAGACCCAGTACTTC.